This T cell receptor beta chain stems from a study of glioma-infiltrating T cells. Study outcomes and limitations: Signature shared blood CDR3 motifs were enriched in low-divergence and depleted in high-divergence patients.

A note on this clonotype: Its cognate antigen is unknown.

Germline CDR1 SGHRS, CDR2 YFSETQ. This CDR3 spans 14 amino acids. V shed 1 base and J shed 7 bases, with 12 bases lying between them. Using RNA template, CDR3s of TCR alpha and beta were amplified with iRepertoire arm-PCR. One-step reverse transcription and amplification started from roughly 100-400 ng of tissue mRNA or PBMC total RNA. TCRdb itself ran the multiplex PCR reads through MiXCR, one entry per CDR3 protein. Of fewer than 500,000 distinct CDR3 sequences listed, more than 35% are singletons. The gene calls are TRBV5-1 and TRBJ2-1; TRBD1 is a possible D gene (6 bases). Material for sequencing was glioma tissue, nonneoplastic brain tissue, or PBMCs (not recorded which). The receptor comes from a human donor with low-grade glioma or glioblastoma, undergoing nonglioma brain surgery, or in good health (not recorded which). DNA of the CDR3: TGCGCCAGCAGCTTGTGGACAGTTAGAAATGAGCAGTTCTTC. Its translation is CASSLWTVRNEQFF. The full variable domain, completed using reference TRBV5-1 and TRBJ2-1, is KAGVTQTPRYLIKTRGQQVTLSCSPISGHRSVSWYQQTPGQGLQFLFEYFSETQRNKGNFPGRFSGRQFSNSRSEMNVSTLELGDSALYLCASSLWTVRNEQFFGPGTRLTVL.